These 19 T cell receptor beta chains were all obtained from the same sample, sequenced in a study of blood T cell repertoires in COVID-19. The assay was immunoSEQ multiplex PCR, and TCRdb's table has in-frame clones only and misses some. Of approximately 31,000 clones in the sample, approximately 91% were seen once. Sequencing was performed on peripheral blood. Receptor source: a human donor with active COVID-19. The donor label of this sample is uncertain.

The chain links TRBV11-3 to TRBJ2-4, with TRBD1 as a possible D gene (5 bases). The V and J ends lost 5 bases and 6 bases respectively, with 11 bases between them. The CDR3 loop spans 13 amino acids. Looked up from germline, CDR1 is SGHNT and CDR2 is YENEEA. The CDR3 nucleotides are TGTGCCAGCAGCCCCGGACATTTAAACATTCAGTACTTC. Residues: CASSPGHLNIQYF.

The rearrangement uses TRBV5-4 and TRBJ1-3, with 7 nucleotides matching TRBD1. The CDR3 has 18 residues. The V segment lost 0 bases and the J segment 2 bases; nucleotides outside the gene matches: 11. Germline V CDR1 and CDR2: SGHNT, YYREEE (reference sequence). CDR3 loop: CASSLVPGQTLAGNTIYF. The CDR3 DNA follows: TGTGCCAGCAGCTTGGTCCCGGGACAGACCCTAGCTGGAAACACCATATATTTT.

J is TRBJ1-2 and V is TRBV28; possibly TRBD1 for D (5 bases). The V end was cut by 7 bases, the J end by 13 bases, with 19 bases between. CDR3 size: 12 residues. Germline values: CDR1 MDHEN, CDR2 SYDVKM. The CDR3 spells CASTEGQGLGTF. DNA for the CDR3: TGTGCCAGCACCGAAGGGCAGGGACTGGGCACCTTC.

CDR3 in amino acids: CASSGGQVSYEQYF. CDR3 nucleotides: TGTGCCAGCAGTGGGGGACAGGTCTCCTACGAGCAGTACTTC. The V gene is TRBV19, the J gene TRBJ2-7, with 8 positions matching TRBD1. CDR1 and CDR2 (germline): LNHDA, SQIVND (reference sequence). V shed 9 bases, J shed 0 bases, and the junction held 7 bases outside the gene matches. The length of the CDR3 is 14 residues.

V usage is TRBV28 and J usage is TRBJ2-1, with unresolved D. Trimming cost V 4 bases and J 5 bases, with 12 bases left between them. The CDR3 totals 14 residues. Germline CDR1 reads MDHEN; CDR2 reads SYDVKM. The CDR3 nucleotides read TGTGCCAGCAGTTCCCCTCCAGGCCACAATGAGCAGTTCTTC. Residues: CASSSPPGHNEQFF.

The genes are TRBV11-2 and TRBJ2-7; D uncertain. From germline, CDR1 is SGHAT and CDR2 FQNNGV. The CDR3 extends over 15 amino acids. V was pared by 5 bases and J by 2 bases, with 16 bases between. The CDR3 DNA reads as TGTGCCAGCAGCGGCCGTGGCAGCGTTACCTACGAGCAGTACTTC. This gives the protein CASSGRGSVTYEQYF.

The table lists this clone with a count of one. The gene calls are TRBV5-4 and TRBJ2-3, with TRBD2 matching over 16 bases. Germline V gene data show CDR1 as SGHNT and CDR2 as YYREEE (reference sequence). Germline trimming cut 4 bases from V and 7 bases from J; bases unmatched to any gene: 9. The CDR3 extends over 17 amino acids. The CDR3 spells CASSPGLAGGGLNTQYF. The CDR3 bases are TGTGCCAGCAGCCCGGGACTAGCGGGGGGGGGATTGAATACGCAGTATTTT.

CDR3 loop: CASSLGGLGTEQYF. As DNA, the CDR3 is TGCGCCAGCAGCTTGGGTGGACTAGGGACCGAGCAGTACTTC. V and J are TRBV5-1 and TRBJ2-7, with 7 nucleotides matching TRBD2. In germline, CDR1 is SGHRS, CDR2 YFSETQ. This CDR3 region has 14 residues. With V trimmed by 0 bases and J by 6 bases, 6 bases remained unmatched.

The chain carries TRBV9 and TRBJ2-7, with TRBD1 identical over 8 bases. CDR1 and CDR2 (germline): SGDLS, YYNGEE. This CDR3 has 17 residues. V shed 0 bases and J 3 bases; nucleotides not matched to a gene: 11. CDR3 amino acids: CASSVGGTGGDFYEQYF. The DNA of the CDR3 is TGTGCCAGCAGCGTAGGGGGGACAGGAGGCGACTTCTACGAGCAGTACTTC.

The rearrangement links TRBV27 to TRBJ1-1, with no clear D. The CDR3 loop spans 14 amino acids. The V and J ends lost 3 bases and 7 bases respectively, with 15 bases between them. CDR1 is MNHEY, CDR2 SMNVEV, per germline (reference sequence). CDR3 DNA sequence: TGTGCCAGCAGTTTGAGGAGTGGAGGAGATGAAGCTTTCTTT. Translation: CASSLRSGGDEAFF.

The chain carries TRBV19 and TRBJ2-1, with 9 bases matching TRBD1. CDR1 and CDR2 from the germline V gene are LNHDA and SQIVND (reference sequence). Trimming at V came to 5 bases and at J to 0 bases, leaving 5 bases not matched to a gene. The CDR3 totals 16 residues. CDR3 nucleotide sequence: TGTGCCAGTAGTCCCGGACAGGGGAGCTCCTACAATGAGCAGTTCTTC. This encodes CASSPGQGSSYNEQFF.

This sequence joins TRBV7-9 and TRBJ2-7; the match to TRBD1 covers 9 bases. The CDR3 has 15 residues. Trimming cost V 3 bases and J 3 bases; bases outside gene matches: 6. Germline CDR1 SEHNR, CDR2 FQNEAQ (reference sequence). In nucleotides, the CDR3 is TGTGCCAGCAGCTTCGACAGGGGGGTAAGCTACGAGCAGTACTTC. As protein: CASSFDRGVSYEQYF.

The sample holds a few counts of this clone. CDR3 residues: CASRGTGSYEQYF. For the CDR3, the DNA is TGTGCCAGCAGGGGGACAGGGAGCTACGAGCAGTACTTC. The chain is built from TRBV27 and TRBJ2-7, with TRBD1 matching over 9 bases. V dropped 6 bases and J dropped 3; count of bases not matched to a gene: 3. CDR3 size: 13 residues. Looked up from germline, CDR1 is MNHEY and CDR2 is SMNVEV (reference sequence).

The V call is TRBV4-2, the J call TRBJ2-7; D remains ambiguous. The CDR3 has 16 residues. V was trimmed by 0 bases and J by 6 bases, leaving 18 bases between them. Germline V CDR1 and CDR2: LGHNA, YNFKEQ. In nucleotides, the CDR3 is TGTGCCAGCAGCCAAGACCCTTCCTCGCTCGCGGTCGAGCAGTACTTC. This encodes CASSQDPSSLAVEQYF.

The chain uses TRBV5-4 and TRBJ2-7, with 8 bases that match TRBD1. Germline V lookup: CDR1 SGHNT, CDR2 YYREEE (reference sequence). The CDR3 has 15 amino acids. The V segment lost 0 bases and the J segment 3 bases; nucleotides outside the gene matches: 5. DNA of the CDR3: TGTGCCAGCAGCTTGGGTGGACAGGGAAACTACGAGCAGTACTTC. It specifies CASSLGGQGNYEQYF.

This clone showed up just a few times. At one end the junction does not follow the germline gene, possibly because of a read error. The gene calls are TRBV7-7 and TRBJ2-6; the D is unclear. Per germline, CDR1 SSHAT and CDR2 FNYEAQ (reference sequence). The length of the CDR3 is 16 residues. Here the CDR3 reads CASSPQSLSGANVLTF. Here the CDR3 DNA reads TGTGCTAGCAGCCCCCAGTCGCTTTCTGGGGCCAACGTCCTGACTTTC.

The chain combines TRBV7-2 with TRBJ2-7; 7 bases match TRBD1. In germline, CDR1 is SGHTA, CDR2 FQGNSA. The CDR3 has 12 amino acids. V lost 5 bases, J lost 4 bases, and 2 bases stayed unmatched. The CDR3 DNA is TGTGCCAGCAGCCTGACAGGGTACGAGCAGTACTTC. Translated: CASSLTGYEQYF.

The CDR3 nucleotides read TGTGCCAGCAATGGACTAGCGATCAAGTCTGCCTACAATGAGCAGTTCTTC. This sequence encodes CASNGLAIKSAYNEQFF. The gene calls are TRBV27 and TRBJ2-1; 9 positions match TRBD2. CDR1 and CDR2 from the germline V gene are MNHEY and SMNVEV (reference sequence). The trim removed 7 bases at V and 2 bases at J, leaving 12 bases unmatched. The CDR3 totals 17 residues.

The rearrangement joins TRBV7-9 to TRBJ2-5; perhaps TRBD1 as D (6 bases). Germline V gene sequence: CDR1 SEHNR, CDR2 FQNEAQ (reference sequence). The CDR3 length is 15 residues. Trimming left V 0 bases short and J 5 bases short, with 13 bases between. The DNA for the CDR3 is TGTGCCAGCAGCTTAGCCAGGGGTCAGGTGGAGACCCAGTACTTC. It is translated as CASSLARGQVETQYF.